This is a list of T cell receptor beta chains from one sample in a study of blood T cell repertoires in COVID-19. TCRdb keeps only in-frame clones here, not all; method: immunoSEQ multiplex PCR. The sample has 15,000 to 20,000 clones; around 94% are singletons. The sequencing sample was made of peripheral blood. These receptors were taken from a human donor in a cohort sampled during active COVID-19. The CDR3 runs from the conserved cysteine through the conserved F or W. A D gene is named only where the DNA matches it firmly.

D gene | J gene | CDR3 length | V gene | CDR3 protein | CDR3 DNA
NA | TRBJ1-5 | 15 | TRBV5-1 | CASSLGEPANQPQHF | TGCGCCAGCAGCTTGGGGGAGCCCGCAAATCAGCCCCAGCATTTT
TRBD1 | TRBJ1-1 | 16 | TRBV4-1 | CASSPFTGGTDTEAFF | TGCGCCAGCAGCCCCTTTACAGGGGGCACGGACACTGAAGCTTTCTTT
TRBD1 | TRBJ2-7 | 15 | TRBV27 | CASSLRGQTNYEQYF | TGTGCCAGCAGTTTAAGGGGACAGACGAACTACGAGCAGTACTTC
NA | TRBJ2-7 | 15 | TRBV21-1 | CASSNLPSGAYEQYF | TGTGCCAGCAGTAACCTCCCCTCGGGGGCCTACGAGCAGTACTTC
NA | TRBJ2-5 | 11 | TRBV30 | CVADLGETQYF | TGTGTCGCGGATCTGGGAGAGACCCAGTACTTC
NA | TRBJ1-1 | 14 | TRBV27 | CASSFSMGAAEAFF | TGTGCCAGCAGTTTCAGTATGGGGGCTGCTGAAGCTTTCTTT
TRBD1 | TRBJ1-1 | 15 | TRBV5-6 | CASSLRGQLNTEAFF | TGTGCCAGCAGCTTGAGGGGGCAGCTGAACACTGAAGCTTTCTTT
TRBD1 | TRBJ1-6 | 19 | TRBV6-4 | CASSPPPWTGSSYNSPLHF | TGTGCCAGCAGCCCCCCCCCTTGGACAGGGAGCTCCTATAATTCACCCCTCCACTTT
NA | TRBJ2-2 | 15 | TRBV30 | CACKQGAVNTGELFF | TGTGCCTGCAAACAAGGGGCGGTAAACACCGGGGAGCTGTTTTTT
NA | TRBJ2-7 | 13 | TRBV13 | CASSSSEQYEQYF | TGTGCCAGCAGCTCCTCTGAACAGTACGAGCAGTACTTC
TRBD1 | TRBJ1-6 | 15 | TRBV7-2 | CASSLARQGDSPLHF | TGTGCCAGCAGCTTAGCCCGACAGGGGGATTCACCCCTCCACTTT
NA | TRBJ2-5 | 12 | TRBV29-1 | CSGGVLQETQYF | TGCAGCGGCGGTGTACTCCAAGAGACCCAGTACTTC
TRBD2 | TRBJ2-1 | 15 | TRBV27 | CASSDLADDPNEQFF | TGTGCCAGCAGTGATCTAGCGGATGATCCCAATGAGCAGTTCTTC
TRBD2 | TRBJ2-7 | 15 | TRBV11-1 | CASSPWEGVSYEQYF | TGTGCCAGCAGCCCGTGGGAGGGAGTATCCTACGAGCAGTACTTC
NA | TRBJ2-1 | 13 | TRBV28 | CATSGGARNEQFF | TGTGCCACGAGTGGTGGGGCGCGCAATGAGCAGTTCTTC
TRBD2 | TRBJ2-7 | 15 | TRBV3-1/TRBV3-2 | CATQNSGGASYEQYF | TGTGCCACCCAAAATAGCGGGGGGGCCTCCTACGAGCAGTACTTC
NA | TRBJ2-7 | 14 | TRBV11-2 | CASSSRGPTYEQYF | TGTGCCAGCAGCTCGCGGGGACCTACCTACGAGCAGTACTTC
TRBD2 | TRBJ2-5 | 19 | TRBV11-2 | CASTTGPRTSGRFGETQYF | TGTGCCAGCACCACAGGCCCCCGGACTAGCGGGAGGTTTGGGGAGACCCAGTACTTC